One and the same sample provided the 3 T cell receptor beta chains below, sequenced in a study of Ad26.COV2.S vaccination and SARS-CoV-2 variants. Generated by immunoSEQ multiplex PCR, the TCRdb table keeps only in-frame clones and is missing some. Of about 180,000 clones listed, around 88% were seen once; the top ten hold 5% to 6.5%. Sequencing was performed on peripheral blood, taken after recovery from COVID-19. Source of these receptors: a human donor who had recovered from COVID-19.

The chain has TRBV6-2 or TRBV6-3 and TRBJ2-5, with 8 bases identical to TRBD2. With 6 bases clipped from V and 2 bases from J, the junction kept 8 bases outside the gene matches. In germline, CDR1 is MNHEY, CDR2 SVGEGT. The CDR3 is made up of 15 amino acids. The CDR3 nucleotides are TGTGCCAGCAGCAGTAGCGGGGTGCCTCAAGAGACCCAGTACTTC. Its translation is CASSSSGVPQETQYF.

In this sample, this clone turned up once. CDR3 in amino acids: CASSLPILSSYNEQFF. DNA of the CDR3: TGTGCCAGCAGCTTACCTATCTTAAGCTCCTACAATGAGCAGTTCTTC. This chain links TRBV7-2 with TRBJ2-1, with D hard to call. Germline CDR1 reads SGHTA; CDR2 reads FQGNSA. Trimming removed 2 bases from V and 0 bases from J, with 11 bases in between. This CDR3 spans 16 amino acids. The whole variable domain, remainder taken from reference TRBV7-2 and TRBJ2-1, is GAGVSQSPSNKVTEKGKDVELRCDPISGHTALYWYRQSLGQGLEFLIYFQGNSAPDKSGLPSDRFSAERTGGSVSTLTIQRTQQEDSAVYLCASSLPILSSYNEQFFGPGTRLTVL.

The chain employs TRBV6-4 and TRBJ1-1; 7 nucleotides align to TRBD1. From germline, CDR1 is MRHNA and CDR2 SNTAGT. This CDR3 spans 14 amino acids. J lost 1 base, V lost 6 bases, and 5 bases had no gene match. CDR3 region: CASSPTGQNTEAFF. The CDR3, as DNA: TGTGCCAGCAGCCCGACAGGGCAGAACACTGAAGCTTTCTTT.